The 29 T cell receptor beta chains listed next were all sequenced from one sample in a study of blood T cell repertoires in COVID-19. The assay was immunoSEQ multiplex PCR, and TCRdb's table has in-frame clones only and misses some. The sample carries tens of thousands of clones, about 86% recorded once. The specimen sequenced was peripheral blood. All receptors derive from a human donor in a cohort sampled during active COVID-19.

This clone was observed once. The chain carries TRBV6-5 and TRBJ2-3; possible D gene TRBD2, 5 bases. The CDR3 consists of 13 residues. Germline values: CDR1 MNHEY, CDR2 SVGAGI. The germline V and J ends were trimmed by 11 bases and 0 bases, with 12 bases remaining between them. The DNA for the CDR3 is TGTGCCTCCAGAGCGGCTAGCACAGATACGCAGTATTTT. This translates into CASRAASTDTQYF.

This clone was seen once. The genes are TRBV10-3 and TRBJ2-1, with D uncertain. The V gene's germline CDR1 is ENHRY and CDR2 SYGVKD. V lost 8 bases and J 9 bases, leaving 17 bases between the germline ends. This CDR3 has 13 amino acids. This CDR3 reads CAISPLYGVEQFF. The CDR3 DNA sequence: TGTGCCATCTCCCCCCTCTACGGTGTTGAGCAGTTCTTC.

This clone was picked up one time. V gene TRBV6-6 combines with J gene TRBJ2-1; 8 nucleotides align to TRBD1. CDR3 size: 16 residues. Per germline, CDR1 MNHNY and CDR2 SVGAGI (reference sequence). The ends lost 8 bases at V and 5 bases at J; junction bases unmatched: 14. The CDR3 loop reads CASLRAGQGGNNEQFF. The DNA of the CDR3 is TGTGCCAGCCTCCGGGCAGGACAGGGCGGGAACAATGAGCAGTTCTTC.

The chain carries TRBV20-1 and TRBJ2-7, with D unclear. With 6 bases removed from V and 6 bases from J, the gap between germline ends came to 12 bases. Germline lookup yields CDR1 DFQATT and CDR2 SNEGSKA (reference sequence). The CDR3 is 11 amino acids. CDR3 protein: CSAQDRGEQYF. CDR3 DNA: TGCAGTGCACAAGACCGCGGCGAGCAGTACTTC.

The V call is TRBV7-2, the J call TRBJ2-7; TRBD1 is a possible D gene (6 bases). The germline gives CDR1 SGHTA, CDR2 FQGNSA. V gave up 1 base and J gave up 6 bases, with 16 bases separating them. The CDR3 has 15 residues. The CDR3 region is CASSLGGRGLGEQYF. The CDR3 nucleotides read TGTGCCAGCAGCTTAGGAGGCAGGGGATTAGGCGAGCAGTACTTC.

The genes are TRBV5-6 and TRBJ1-5; 7 nucleotides align to TRBD1. The CDR3 length is 19 residues. Unmatched junction bases numbered 16, after V lost 2 bases and J lost 2 bases. From germline, CDR1 is SGHDT and CDR2 YYEEEE. The DNA for the CDR3 is TGTGCCAGCAGCTTCTTCCGGGACAGCCAAAGTATTGGCAATCAGCCCCAGCATTTT. Protein: CASSFFRDSQSIGNQPQHF.

The chain joins TRBV13 to TRBJ2-7; maybe TRBD2 (6 bases). CDR1 is PRHDT and CDR2 is FYEKMQ in the germline V gene (reference sequence). The CDR3 covers 15 residues. Trimming pared 5 bases from V and 2 bases from J, leaving 16 bases between. The CDR3 region is CASSATTRLPYEQYF. In nucleotides, the CDR3 is TGTGCCAGCAGCGCGACGACTAGACTCCCCTACGAGCAGTACTTC.

The chain is built from TRBV9 and TRBJ1-2; the match to TRBD1 covers 10 bases. The CDR3 spans 13 residues. With 0 bases clipped from V and 8 bases from J, the junction kept 1 base outside the gene matches. Germline lookup yields CDR1 SGDLS and CDR2 YYNGEE. CDR3 loop: CASSVGGQGGYTF. CDR3 sequence (DNA): TGTGCCAGCAGCGTAGGGGGACAGGGGGGCTACACCTTC.

This sequence joins TRBV30 and TRBJ2-7; possible D gene TRBD2, 6 bases. The CDR3 sequence is 14 residues long. The germline CDR1 and CDR2 sequences are GTSNPN and SVGIG (reference sequence). The ends were cut back, 6 bases at V and 5 bases at J, with 20 bases in the middle. DNA for the CDR3: TGTGCCTGCGGCATTACCGGGAGCAACAACGAGCAGTACTTC. It translates to CACGITGSNNEQYF.

The chain has TRBV18 and TRBJ1-1; D might be TRBD1 (6 bases). V shed 7 bases and J shed 1 base, with 13 bases lying between them. The CDR3 runs 14 residues. From germline, CDR1 is KGHSH and CDR2 LQKENI. The CDR3 is CASLEGHQNTEAFF. The CDR3 DNA is TGTGCCAGCTTAGAGGGACACCAGAACACTGAAGCTTTCTTT. Full variable domain (rest looked up from reference TRBV18 and TRBJ1-1): NAGVMQNPRHLVRRRGQEARLRCSPMKGHSHVYWYRQLPEEGLKFMVYLQKENIIDESGMPKERFSAEFPKEGPSILRIQQVVRGDSAAYFCASLEGHQNTEAFFGQGTRLTVV.

This clone has just a few counts. The rearrangement uses TRBV10-1 and TRBJ2-4; D unresolved. The CDR3 consists of 13 residues. CDR1 and CDR2 from the germline V gene are WNHNN and SYGVQD (reference sequence). V gave up 3 bases and J gave up 5 bases, with 8 bases separating them. CDR3 DNA: TGCGCCAGCAGTGACCGGGTCGAAAACATTCAGTACTTC. Protein: CASSDRVENIQYF.

This clone was seen just once. The genes are TRBV23-1 and TRBJ2-7; 7 positions match TRBD1. TRBV23-1 is identified as an open reading frame with a role that is uncertain. The CDR3 spans 15 residues. V lost 2 bases, J lost 1 base, and 5 bases stayed unmatched. The CDR3 loop reads CASSQPHRGSYEQYF. CDR3 nucleotide sequence: TGCGCCAGCAGTCAACCGCACAGGGGTTCCTACGAGCAGTACTTC.

The chain uses TRBV4-2 and TRBJ2-7; no definite D call. Germline V CDR1 and CDR2: LGHNA, YNFKEQ. The CDR3 extends over 17 amino acids. Trimming shortened V by 1 base and J by 0 bases, and 16 bases separated the two germline ends. The CDR3 spells CASSQVFSEQYSYEQYF. CDR3 bases: TGTGCCAGCAGCCAAGTTTTTTCGGAACAGTACTCCTACGAGCAGTACTTC.

This clone was seen just once. The chain couples TRBV15 to TRBJ2-5; weak D call: TRBD1 (6 bases). Germline values: CDR1 LNHNV, CDR2 YYDKDF (reference sequence). The CDR3 has 15 residues. V lost 1 base and J lost 2, with 11 bases in between. The CDR3 DNA reads TGTGCCACCAGCAGAGCCTACAGGGAACAAGAGACCCAGTACTTC. Its protein is CATSRAYREQETQYF.

This chain links TRBV27 with TRBJ2-3; 7 nucleotides line up with TRBD2. CDR3 length equals 15 residues. Trimming cost V 5 bases and J 4 bases; bases outside gene matches: 9. Germline V gene sequence: CDR1 MNHEY, CDR2 SMNVEV (reference sequence). The CDR3 is CASSASGPGADTQYF. The CDR3 bases are TGTGCCAGCAGTGCTAGCGGACCTGGCGCAGATACGCAGTATTTT.

The V and J genes are TRBV11-1 and TRBJ2-7; D call uncertain. Trimming cost V 3 bases and J 3 bases, with 9 bases left between them. The CDR3 totals 13 residues. Germline-derived CDR1 and CDR2 are SGHAT and FQDESV (reference sequence). CDR3 loop: CASSFGDYYEQYF. In DNA, the CDR3 is TGTGCCAGCAGCTTCGGAGATTACTACGAGCAGTACTTC.

The chain carries TRBV23-1 and TRBJ2-6; D may be TRBD2 (5 bases). TRBV23-1 is treated as an ORF (open reading frame) with a function not yet certain. The V end was cut by 4 bases, the J end by 4 bases, with 35 bases between. This CDR3 is built from 23 residues. CDR3 protein: CASSLPTEEAGTPRGSGANVLTF. The CDR3 DNA sequence: TGCGCCAGCAGTCTCCCAACCGAGGAGGCAGGTACACCCCGCGGCTCCGGGGCCAACGTCCTGACTTTC.

The CDR3 coding sequence is TGTGCCAGTAGGGAGGGACCCTCAAGGCTCTCTGGAAACACCATATATTTT. This encodes CASREGPSRLSGNTIYF. This chain connects TRBV19 to TRBJ1-3; D is perhaps TRBD1 (5 bases). Between the trimmed V and J ends, which lost 6 bases and 0 bases, there was a span of 18 bases. This CDR3 comprises 17 residues. Per germline, CDR1 LNHDA and CDR2 SQIVND (reference sequence).

The J gene is TRBJ2-7, the V gene TRBV9; a possible D gene is TRBD1 (6 bases). Germline values: CDR1 SGDLS, CDR2 YYNGEE. Trimming left V 2 bases short and J 3 bases short, with 15 bases between. The CDR3 consists of 15 residues. CDR3: CASSVGHGQLYEQYF. As DNA, the CDR3 is TGTGCCAGCAGCGTGGGACACGGACAGCTCTACGAGCAGTACTTC.

The chain employs TRBV9 and TRBJ2-1, with 7 bases that match TRBD2. Germline V gene lookup returns CDR1 SGDLS and CDR2 YYNGEE. This CDR3 spans 16 amino acids. With 0 bases clipped from V and 10 bases from J, the junction kept 13 bases outside the gene matches. The CDR3 nucleotides read TGTGCCAGCAGCGTAGTAAAGGGGCGGGAGAGTAGGGAGCAGTTCTTC. This codes for CASSVVKGRESREQFF.

This clone was found a few times. The chain recombines TRBV27 with TRBJ2-7; 7 bases are shared with TRBD1. This CDR3 has 13 residues. V gave up 2 bases and J gave up 5 bases; unmatched junction bases: 3. Germline V gives CDR1 MNHEY, CDR2 SMNVEV (reference sequence). Here the CDR3 reads CASSLGTAHEQYF. CDR3 bases: TGTGCCAGCAGTTTAGGGACAGCTCACGAGCAGTACTTC.

The chain uses TRBV3-1 (or the pseudogene TRBV3-2) and TRBJ1-5; 8 nucleotides align to TRBD1. Per the germline V gene, CDR1 is LGHDT and CDR2 is YNNKEL (reference sequence). With 4 bases clipped from V and 4 bases from J, the junction kept 18 bases outside the gene matches. There are 19 residues in the CDR3. CDR3 DNA: TGTGCCAGCAGCCGATCCGGGACAGGCTATAAGTGGGATAATCAGCCCCAGCATTTT. It yields the protein CASSRSGTGYKWDNQPQHF.

This chain links TRBV7-2 with TRBJ2-3, with TRBD2 matching 12 bases. V gave up 4 bases and J gave up 9 bases; unmatched junction bases: 11. The CDR3 covers 16 residues. Germline values: CDR1 SGHTA, CDR2 FQGNSA. CDR3 nucleotides: TGTGCCAGCAGCTCGACCGGGACTAGCGGGTCACGCACGCAGTATTTT. Protein product: CASSSTGTSGSRTQYF.

This clone has a handful of counts. The gene calls are TRBV6-2 or TRBV6-3 and TRBJ1-1; no clear D gene. The germline CDR1 and CDR2 sequences are MNHEY and SVGEGT. V shed 5 bases and J shed 0 bases, with 19 bases lying between them. The CDR3 extends over 17 amino acids. The CDR3 coding sequence is TGTGCCAGCAGTCGCTGGGAGGCGATAAACATGAACACTGAAGCTTTCTTT. Its protein product is CASSRWEAINMNTEAFF.

Here the CDR3 reads CASSLGRVRGSGANVLTF. Here the CDR3 DNA reads TGCGCCAGCAGCCTTGGGAGGGTGAGGGGCTCTGGGGCCAACGTCCTGACTTTC. The chain carries TRBV5-1 and TRBJ2-6, with TRBD2 matching 7 bases. The CDR3 runs to 18 residues. V was clipped by 4 bases and J by 0 bases; unmatched bases: 10. CDR1 and CDR2 (germline): SGHRS, YFSETQ.

This clone was seen a handful of times. The CDR3 nucleotides are TGTGCCAGCAGCCAAGCAATGGCAGATAGCAATCAGCCCCAGCATTTT. Translated, it gives CASSQAMADSNQPQHF. The rearrangement links TRBV4-2 to TRBJ1-5; no clear D. V was shortened by 1 base and J by 0 bases, with 10 bases between the two germline ends. The CDR3 extends over 16 amino acids. The germline V gene has CDR1 LGHNA and CDR2 YNFKEQ.

V usage is TRBV4-3 and J usage is TRBJ2-3; possible D gene TRBD2, 5 bases. CDR1 is LGHNA, CDR2 YSLEER, per germline. V was shortened by 0 bases and J by 0 bases, with 7 bases between the two germline ends. The CDR3 sequence is 15 residues long. The CDR3 coding sequence is TGCGCCAGCAGCCAAGACGGGGTTAGCACAGATACGCAGTATTTT. The encoded protein is CASSQDGVSTDTQYF.

The J gene is TRBJ2-7, the V gene TRBV14; TRBD1 matches 9 bases. The CDR3 is 13 residues long. CDR1 is SGHDN and CDR2 is FVKESK in the germline V gene. J lost 7 bases, V lost 4 bases, and 5 bases had no gene match. In DNA, the CDR3 is TGTGCCAGCAGCCTAGGGACAGGGCGGGAGCAGTACTTC. It yields the protein CASSLGTGREQYF.

The gene calls are TRBV6-2 or TRBV6-3 and TRBJ2-7, with 8 bases lining up with TRBD2. CDR1 is MNHEY, CDR2 SVGEGT, per germline. V lost 2 bases to trimming and J lost 4 bases; unmatched junction nucleotides: 7. This CDR3 contains 15 residues. The CDR3 here is CASSYGTSGFYEQYF. CDR3 in DNA: TGTGCCAGCAGTTACGGAACTAGCGGATTTTACGAGCAGTACTTC.